This T cell receptor (beta chain) originates from a study of response to subunit inactivated influenza vaccine. MiXCR, run by TCRdb on the RT-PCR reads, gives a single entry per CDR3 protein. Among about 620,000 distinct CDR3 sequences, roughly 12% were seen once, and the ten largest hold roughly 11%. The germline V and J ends were trimmed by 5 bases and 0 bases, with 13 bases remaining between them. CDR3 length equals 14 residues. The germline V gene encodes CDR1 DFQATT and CDR2 SNEGSKA (reference sequence). This sample was also put to use in a study of T cells expressing NK-cell markers. That report adds: Libraries used 5'RACE template switching adding universal primer site and UMIs. Seven of the eight sequenced donors were classified as HCMV-seropositive, and one was classified as seronegative. Dominant NKG2C+ clonotypes made up roughly 1.0-7.0% of CD8+ T cells in roughly six donors.

The V gene is TRBV20-1, the J gene TRBJ1-1, with D possibly being TRBD1 (5 bases). The sequence was obtained from a man between 45 and 60 years old who received an inactivated influenza vaccine. Sample: PBMCs from blood, taken on the day of vaccination. CDR3 protein: CSALPGQMNTEAFF. Here the CDR3 DNA reads TGCAGTGCTCTCCCGGGGCAGATGAACACTGAAGCTTTCTTT.